The clone carrying this TCR beta chain was found a few times. This sample's TCRbeta library carried unique molecular identifier barcodes. TCRdb passed the PCR reads through MiXCR, listing each CDR3 protein once. The sample lists 400,000 to 500,000 distinct CDR3 sequences, about a tenth occurring once. The V and J ends lost 1 base and 8 bases respectively, with 9 bases between them. The germline V gene encodes CDR1 SEHNR and CDR2 FQNEAQ (reference sequence). The CDR3 loop spans 13 amino acids. This sample was taken from a study of T-cell reconstitution after alpha-beta-depleted transplantation in children.

The material was PBMCs from the stem cell graft donor, obtained from the stem cell graft. The receptor was derived from a human donor who donated a stem cell graft to a child with acute myeloid leukemia. The V gene is TRBV7-9, the J gene TRBJ1-3, with D possibly TRBD1 on 6 matching bases. In DNA, the CDR3 is TGTGCCAGCAGCTTAGGGACAGATCACACCATATATTTT. Its translation is CASSLGTDHTIYF.